Given below is one TCR beta chain in context. Its antigen is unknown. CDR1 is SNHLY, CDR2 FYNNEI, per germline. This CDR3 has 16 residues. The ends were cut back, 6 bases at V and 8 bases at J, with 22 bases in the middle. This sample was included in a study of T cell responses to AZD1222 COVID-19 vaccine. Study results and caveats: Baseline seropositives among AZD1222 recipients totaled only 5 or 6. Repertoire sampling was restricted to post-peak T cell response timepoints.

Method: immunoSEQ multiplex PCR; TCRdb's copy keeps in-frame clones and lacks some. The sample lists approximately 82,000 clones, 92% occurring once. The clonotype was recovered from an adult who received the AZD1222 COVID-19 vaccine. This sequence joins TRBV2 and TRBJ1-4; D uncertain. The sample consisted of peripheral blood, taken 28 days after the second AZD1222 dose. The CDR3 DNA follows: TGTGCCAGCAGCCGAGGGCAACTAGGCGGAAGGGAAAAACTGTTTTTT. Encoded protein: CASSRGQLGGREKLFF.